This is a list of T cell receptor beta chains from one sample in a study of control samples from healthy donors and cancer patients. Assay: immunoSEQ multiplex PCR; the TCRdb copy retains only in-frame clones and omits some. The sample holds 120,000 or so clones; roughly 91% are singletons and the top ten take about 8.7%. The material sequenced was blood. The receptors shown here come from a man in his forties in good health. Each CDR3 is given with its conserved first and last residue. The D gene is left open where the match is weak. The size of a clone is reported for some rows only, either as once, few or many, or as a class for expanded clones.

clone size	D gene	V gene	J gene	CDR3 protein	CDR3 DNA
.	.	TRBV9	TRBJ2-7	CASSVDWAGAEQYF	TGTGCCAGCAGCGTCGACTGGGCAGGGGCCGAGCAGTACTTC
.	.	TRBV11-3	TRBJ2-1	CASSTRQSYNEQFF	TGTGCCAGCAGCACCCGACAGTCCTACAATGAGCAGTTCTTC
once	.	TRBV3-1/TRBV3-2	TRBJ1-2	CASSYRDGGYTF	TGTGCCAGCAGCTACCGGGACGGTGGCTACACCTTC
.	.	TRBV13	TRBJ1-4	CASSLGQRQTNEKLFF	TGTGCCAGCAGCTTAGGCCAACGACAGACTAATGAAAAACTGTTTTTT
.	.	TRBV6-2/TRBV6-3	TRBJ1-5	CASSELYSNQPQHF	TGTGCCAGCAGCGAGTTGTATAGCAATCAGCCCCAGCATTTT
.	.	TRBV5-1	TRBJ1-5	CASSSSPGQPQHF	TGCGCCAGCAGTTCCTCTCCCGGTCAGCCCCAGCATTTT
.	TRBD1	TRBV11-3	TRBJ1-1	CASSLVGQGTEAFF	TGTGCCAGCAGCTTAGTGGGACAGGGCACTGAAGCTTTCTTT
.	TRBD1	TRBV4-2	TRBJ2-1	CASSQGGRDRPHEQFF	TGTGCCAGCAGCCAAGGGGGCCGGGACAGGCCCCACGAGCAGTTCTTC
.	.	TRBV7-2	TRBJ2-5	CASSHRAEGTQYF	TGTGCCAGCAGCCACCGGGCTGAAGGGACCCAGTACTTC
.	.	TRBV4-3	TRBJ1-2	CASSQESGATGYTF	TGCGCCAGCAGCCAAGAAAGCGGGGCAACTGGCTACACCTTC
.	.	TRBV7-2	TRBJ2-5	CASSAHREVLPDQYF	TGTGCCAGCAGCGCCCACAGGGAAGTTCTACCGGACCAGTACTTC
few	.	TRBV30	TRBJ1-4	CAWSVQVGNEKLFF	TGTGCCTGGAGTGTCCAAGTGGGTAATGAAAAACTGTTTTTT
once	.	TRBV6-2/TRBV6-3	TRBJ2-5	CASSLSPGLQETQYF	TGTGCCAGCAGCCTTAGTCCGGGCCTCCAAGAGACCCAGTACTTC
.	.	TRBV6-5	TRBJ2-2	CASSWSSGELFF	TGTGCCAGCAGTTGGTCTTCCGGGGAGCTGTTTTTT
few	.	TRBV19	TRBJ1-4	CASSISGAAKPRF	TGTGCCAGTAGTATATCAGGGGCCGCCAAGCCGAGATTT
.	TRBD1	TRBV7-9	TRBJ1-2	CASSAQTGDGYGYTF	TGTGCCAGCAGCGCCCAGACAGGGGACGGCTATGGCTACACCTTC
.	.	TRBV10-3	TRBJ1-5	CAISDRVGQPQHF	TGTGCCATCAGTGACAGGGTCGGTCAGCCCCAGCATTTT
.	.	TRBV10-1	TRBJ1-5	CASSQGNQPQHF	TGCGCCAGCAGCCAGGGTAATCAGCCCCAGCATTTT
many	.	TRBV12-3/TRBV12-4	TRBJ2-7	CASRYGQEQYF	TGTGCCAGCAGATACGGACAGGAGCAGTACTTC
once	.	TRBV6-2/TRBV6-3	TRBJ1-5	CASSFLQNSNQPQHF	TGTGCCAGCAGTTTTTTGCAGAATAGCAATCAGCCCCAGCATTTT
.	.	TRBV18	TRBJ2-6	CASSQTRPGANVLTF	TGTGCCAGCTCCCAGACACGGCCTGGGGCCAACGTCCTGACTTTC
.	.	TRBV11-3	TRBJ2-3	CASSLVTGISTDTQYF	TGTGCCAGCAGCTTAGTGACCGGGATTAGCACAGATACGCAGTATTTT
.	.	TRBV5-6	TRBJ1-5	CASTLAGVNNQPQHF	TGTGCCAGCACCCTGGCGGGGGTGAACAATCAGCCCCAGCATTTT
few	TRBD1	TRBV7-3	TRBJ1-5	CASSLAGGNQPQHF	TGTGCCAGCAGCTTAGCAGGGGGTAATCAGCCCCAGCATTTT
.	TRBD1	TRBV2	TRBJ1-5	CASSATGQPQHF	TGTGCCAGCAGTGCGACAGGGCAGCCCCAGCATTTT